This is a list of T cell receptor beta chains from one sample in a study of T-cell reconstitution after alpha-beta-depleted transplantation in children. TCRdb itself ran the PCR reads through MiXCR, one entry per CDR3 protein. The data show roughly 610,000 distinct CDR3 sequences, with approximately 10% seen just once and about 4.2% held by the top ten. The sequencing used PBMCs from the stem cell graft donor, collected from the stem cell graft. Receptors originate from a human donor who donated a stem cell graft to a child with acute myeloid leukemia. Each CDR3 is given with its conserved first and last residue. The D gene is left open where the match is weak. Expanded clones are given a class, and other clones once, few, many or no size at all.

v_call	j_call	clone_size	d_call	cdr3_aa	cdr3_nt
TRBV20-1	TRBJ1-6	.	.	CSVGRTGNSPLHF	TGCAGTGTTGGCCGTACAGGGAATTCACCCCTCCACTTT
TRBV4-2	TRBJ1-3	few	.	CASSQDKGFSGNTIYF	TGTGCCAGCAGCCAAGATAAAGGATTTTCTGGAAACACCATATATTTT
TRBV20-1	TRBJ2-1	few	TRBD2	CCASPVLAGGSYGEQFF	TGCTGTGCTAGCCCAGTTCTAGCGGGAGGAAGCTACGGTGAGCAGTTCTTC
TRBV30	TRBJ1-1	.	TRBD1	CAWGDRANTEAFF	TGTGCCTGGGGGGACAGGGCCAACACTGAAGCTTTCTTT
TRBV11-2	TRBJ2-5	few	TRBD2	CASSIGGAGGPGETQYF	TGTGCCAGCAGCATAGGAGGGGCGGGAGGGCCTGGAGAGACCCAGTACTTC
TRBV7-2	TRBJ2-7	many	TRBD1	CASSNPSTGGDEQYF	TGTGCCAGCAGCAATCCATCGACAGGGGGCGACGAGCAGTACTTC
TRBV20-1	TRBJ1-5	.	.	CSARAGTPDQPQHF	TGCAGTGCTAGGGCCGGGACACCCGATCAGCCCCAGCATTTT
TRBV15	TRBJ1-1	few	TRBD1	CATKTGERNTEAFF	TGTGCCACCAAGACAGGGGAAAGGAACACTGAAGCTTTCTTT
TRBV18	TRBJ1-1	few	.	CASSPQGDSEAFF	TGTGCCAGCTCACCACAAGGAGACAGCGAAGCTTTCTTT
TRBV7-2	TRBJ2-1	.	.	CASSLAGQFNEQFF	TGTGCCAGCAGCTTAGCGGGTCAGTTCAATGAGCAGTTCTTC
TRBV7-2	TRBJ1-5	few	.	CASSLTEGPNQPQHF	TGTGCCAGCAGCTTAACCGAAGGGCCGAATCAGCCCCAGCATTTT
TRBV9	TRBJ2-1	many	TRBD2	CASSVFLAGATNEQFF	TGTGCCAGCAGCGTATTTCTAGCGGGGGCGACTAATGAGCAGTTCTTC
TRBV18	TRBJ2-7	.	TRBD1	CASSPGTGPEQYF	TGTGCCAGCTCACCAGGGACAGGGCCCGAGCAGTACTTC
TRBV7-3	TRBJ2-1	few	.	CASSSPGNEQFF	TGTGCCAGCAGCTCACCTGGAAATGAGCAGTTCTTC
TRBV29-1	TRBJ2-1	many	.	CSGTMGGHEQFF	TGCAGCGGGACGATGGGGGGGCATGAGCAGTTCTTC
TRBV2	TRBJ2-1	many	.	CASSDSPNEQFF	TGTGCCAGCAGTGATTCCCCCAATGAGCAGTTCTTC
TRBV4-2	TRBJ2-3	.	TRBD1	CASSQEGDRGGADTQYF	TGTGCCAGCAGCCAAGAAGGAGACAGGGGAGGCGCAGATACGCAGTATTTT
TRBV4-2	TRBJ2-1	many	TRBD2	CASSQNSGIQNEQFF	TGTGCCAGCAGCCAAAATAGCGGGATCCAAAATGAGCAGTTCTTC
TRBV18	TRBJ2-4	.	.	CASSPPGKNIQYF	TGTGCCAGCTCACCCCCAGGGAAAAACATTCAGTACTTC
TRBV20-1	TRBJ2-5	many	.	CSAGAGETQYF	TGCAGTGCGGGGGCTGGAGAGACCCAGTACTTC
TRBV5-1	TRBJ2-6	.	.	CASSLIAEGANVLTF	TGCGCCAGCAGCTTGATAGCAGAAGGGGCCAACGTCCTGACTTTC
TRBV28	TRBJ1-4	few	.	CASSLIKEEEKLFF	TGTGCCAGCAGTTTAATAAAGGAGGAGGAAAAACTGTTTTTT
TRBV5-1	TRBJ1-2	few	TRBD1	CASSWDSYGYTF	TGCGCCAGCAGCTGGGACAGCTATGGCTACACCTTC
TRBV20-1	TRBJ2-1	few	TRBD2	CSARKTRGLADYNEQFF	TGCAGTGCTAGAAAAACGAGGGGACTAGCGGATTACAATGAGCAGTTCTTC
TRBV29-1	TRBJ1-2	many	.	CSVEVGYGYTF	TGCAGCGTTGAGGTGGGGTATGGCTACACCTTC
TRBV6-2/TRBV6-3	TRBJ1-1	.	.	CASSYPSGGHTEAFF	TGTGCCAGCAGTTACCCCTCGGGGGGTCACACTGAAGCTTTCTTT
TRBV25-1	TRBJ1-4	few	TRBD1	CASSELWTGWEKLFF	TGTGCCAGCAGTGAATTATGGACAGGATGGGAAAAACTGTTTTTT
TRBV7-9	TRBJ2-5	.	TRBD1	CASSPTGQETQYF	TGTGCCAGCAGCCCGACAGGGCAAGAGACCCAGTACTTC
TRBV11-2	TRBJ2-7	.	TRBD2	CASSLLPFGLAGGPSYEQYF	TGTGCCAGCAGCTTATTACCCTTCGGACTAGCGGGAGGGCCCTCCTACGAGCAGTACTTC
TRBV20-1	TRBJ2-1	many	TRBD2	CSVAGVGNEQFF	TGCAGTGTAGCGGGAGTGGGGAATGAGCAGTTCTTC
TRBV20-1	TRBJ1-5	.	.	CSARAGGVGQPQHF	TGCAGTGCTAGAGCCGGAGGGGTGGGACAGCCCCAGCATTTT